The entry below describes one T cell receptor (beta chain). Germline lookup yields CDR1 SGHRS and CDR2 YFSETQ. The CDR3 spans 16 residues. It was by 5'RACE template switching with UMIs that TCR beta cDNA was made. TCRdb re-analyzed the 5' RACE reads; it lists each CDR3 protein once, without DNA. There are about 460,000 distinct CDR3 sequences in the sample, with under 1.5% held by the top ten. This sample is drawn from a study of T cells expressing NK-cell markers. The overall study: Among the eight sequenced donors, seven tested HCMV-seropositive and one tested seronegative.

The clonotype originates from a woman in her forties or fifties in good health. The sequencing sample was made of blood T cells: a sorted CD56 or NKG2C T cell subset, CD4+ or CD8+ T cells, or bulk PBMC T cells (not recorded which). This chain links TRBV5-1 with TRBJ2-1; TCRdb returns TRBD2, unconfirmable since there is no DNA. This chain's CDR3 is CASASGRASSYNEQFF.